The next 17 T cell receptor beta chains were all read from a single sample in a study of identical twins' blood T cells. Via MiXCR, TCRdb re-called the 5' RACE reads, giving one row per CDR3 protein. Here the sample spans 300,000 to 400,000 distinct CDR3 sequences, about 28% being singletons. Source material: PBMCs. All receptors derive from a woman aged 18-55 years in good health.

This rearrangement joins TRBV10-3 to TRBJ1-1; D gene unclear. This CDR3 has 13 residues. Trimming took off 3 bases at V and 12 bases at J, with 17 bases between the two ends. CDR1 is ENHRY and CDR2 is SYGVKD in the germline V gene. The CDR3 bases are TGTGCCATCAGTGACTCCGGACGGACCATCCCTTTCTTT. It specifies CAISDSGRTIPFF.

V usage is TRBV10-3 and J usage is TRBJ2-1; tentatively, D is TRBD2 (6 bases). In germline, CDR1 is ENHRY, CDR2 SYGVKD. V was pared by 2 bases and J by 7 bases, with 15 bases between. The CDR3 loop spans 15 amino acids. CDR3 DNA: TGTGCCATCAGTGAGGGTTTAGGGACTGGAAATGAGCAGTTCTTC. It specifies CAISEGLGTGNEQFF.

J is TRBJ2-4 and V is TRBV5-1, with 7 nucleotides matching TRBD2. This CDR3 has 16 residues. Germline CDR1 is SGHRS and CDR2 is YFSETQ. The J segment lost 4 bases and the V segment lost 3 bases, leaving 10 bases of the junction unmatched. CDR3 sequence (DNA): TGCGCCAGCAGCTACTACGGCGGGAGTTCAAAAAACATTCAGTACTTC. This gives the protein CASSYYGGSSKNIQYF.

This clonotype was picked up many times. This chain joins TRBV4-1 and TRBJ1-5; weak D call: TRBD1 (5 bases). Looked up from germline, CDR1 is MGHRA and CDR2 is YSYEKL. The CDR3 extends over 13 amino acids. With 4 bases removed from V and 4 bases from J, the gap between germline ends came to 8 bases. The CDR3 loop is CASSRQRNQPQHF. In DNA, the CDR3 is TGCGCCAGCAGCCGACAGAGAAATCAGCCCCAGCATTTT.

This chain connects TRBV29-1 to TRBJ2-5; D is unresolved. The CDR3 is made up of 13 amino acids. Germline CDR1 and CDR2: SQVTM and ANQGSEA. V was trimmed by 3 bases and J by 5 bases, leaving 13 bases between them. CDR3 sequence (DNA): TGCAGCGTTGATGGCCGCTTTGTGGAGACCCAGTACTTC. As protein: CSVDGRFVETQYF.

The chain recombines TRBV6-6 with TRBJ1-5; 7 bases match TRBD1. The CDR3 is 19 amino acids. Germline-derived CDR1 and CDR2 are MNHNY and SVGAGI (reference sequence). V lost 3 bases to trimming and J lost 1 base; unmatched junction nucleotides: 15. CDR3 DNA sequence: TGTGCCAGCAGTTATCCTGTGGCAGGGGGAATTAGGAGCAATCAGCCCCAGCATTTT. Translating it yields CASSYPVAGGIRSNQPQHF.

This clonotype was seen a handful of times. The gene calls are TRBV5-1 and TRBJ1-2, with unresolved D. Between the trimmed V and J ends, which lost 2 bases and 9 bases, there was a span of 8 bases. Per germline, CDR1 SGHRS and CDR2 YFSETQ. The CDR3 sequence is 11 residues long. The DNA for the CDR3 is TGCGCCAGCAGCTTCGGGCTAAGCTACACCTTC. This encodes CASSFGLSYTF.

The V and J genes are TRBV20-1 and TRBJ1-2, with 12 bases matching TRBD1. Germline V gives CDR1 DFQATT, CDR2 SNEGSKA (reference sequence). Losses at the gene ends were 4 bases for V and 8 bases for J; bases not matched to a gene: 2. CDR3 size: 12 residues. For the CDR3, the DNA is TGCAGTGCTAAGGGACAGGGGGCGGGCTACACCTTC. Its protein is CSAKGQGAGYTF.

This clonotype was picked up a small number of times. The V call is TRBV20-1, the J call TRBJ2-2, with TRBD2 matching over 8 bases. The V gene end was trimmed by 0 bases and the J gene end by 8 bases; junction bases not matched to a gene: 5. Germline loops: CDR1 DFQATT, CDR2 SNEGSKA (reference sequence). There are 14 residues in the CDR3. CDR3 sequence reads: CSARDLGTSGELFF. DNA for the CDR3: TGCAGTGCTAGAGATCTAGGGACTAGTGGGGAGCTGTTTTTT.

The chain carries TRBV2 and TRBJ1-4; 10 positions match TRBD1. This CDR3 comprises 17 residues. Unmatched junction bases numbered 12, after V lost 3 bases and J lost 8 bases. Germline CDR1 and CDR2: SNHLY and FYNNEI. The DNA of the CDR3 is TGTGCCAGCAGTGAGCCCAGAGACAGGGGGCTTGAAGAAAAACTGTTTTTT. Its translation is CASSEPRDRGLEEKLFF.

This clonotype was seen more than once but under ten times. The chain carries TRBV29-1 and TRBJ2-2, with D possibly matching TRBD1 (5 bases). Germline lookup yields CDR1 SQVTM and CDR2 ANQGSEA. The CDR3 contains 15 residues. V shed 1 base and J shed 1 base, with 10 bases lying between them. The CDR3 coding sequence is TGCAGCGTTGAAGTAGACAGCGAGAACACCGGGGAGCTGTTTTTT. It specifies CSVEVDSENTGELFF.

This clonotype was detected many times. The rearrangement uses TRBV29-1 and TRBJ2-1; D not resolved. The CDR3 covers 18 residues. V was shortened by 0 bases and J by 0 bases, with 18 bases between the two germline ends. CDR1 and CDR2 (germline): SQVTM, ANQGSEA. Here the CDR3 reads CSVEDRIRNRISYNEQFF. Written as DNA, the CDR3 is TGCAGCGTTGAAGATCGAATAAGGAACAGAATCTCCTACAATGAGCAGTTCTTC.

The chain links TRBV10-3 to TRBJ2-1; D is perhaps TRBD2 (5 bases). In germline, CDR1 is ENHRY, CDR2 SYGVKD. V was pared by 2 bases and J by 5 bases, with 7 bases between. This CDR3 is built from 13 residues. CDR3 loop: CAISEGLNNEQFF. In DNA, the CDR3 is TGTGCCATCAGTGAGGGACTTAACAATGAGCAGTTCTTC.

This clonotype was recorded a few times. V and J are TRBV20-1 and TRBJ1-5; the D gene is possibly TRBD1 (5 bases). Germline CDR1 and CDR2: DFQATT and SNEGSKA (reference sequence). This CDR3 has 14 amino acids. Trimming stripped 7 bases from V and 1 base from J, with 14 bases between. CDR3 sequence: CSVSLQGSNQPQHF. The CDR3 region has the DNA TGCAGTGTTTCCCTTCAGGGAAGCAATCAGCCCCAGCATTTT.

This chain joins TRBV2 and TRBJ2-4, with a tentative D call TRBD1 (5 bases). Trimming pared 4 bases from V and 7 bases from J, leaving 11 bases between. Germline V lookup: CDR1 SNHLY, CDR2 FYNNEI. The CDR3 is 13 residues long. This CDR3 is CASSVGDLNIQYF. The CDR3 bases are TGTGCCAGCAGTGTAGGGGATTTGAACATTCAGTACTTC.

Turning to this clonotype: A much larger clone sits a single nucleotide away, making a read error possible. The genes are TRBV11-2 and TRBJ1-1; 7 bases fit TRBD1. CDR1 is SGHAT and CDR2 is FQNNGV in the germline V gene. This CDR3 spans 14 amino acids. J gave up 3 bases and V 4 bases, and 5 bases lay outside the gene matches. The CDR3 DNA is TGTGCCAGCAGCTCGGGACAGTGGGACACTGAAGCTTTCTTT. Protein: CASSSGQWDTEAFF.

This clonotype occurred a few times. The chain carries TRBV7-8 and TRBJ2-3, with D unclear. Per the germline V gene, CDR1 is SGHVS and CDR2 is FQNEAQ. V shed 7 bases and J shed 1 base, with 9 bases lying between them. CDR3 size: 13 residues. As DNA, the CDR3 is TGTGCCAGCACGGCCAGGCGCACAGATACGCAGTATTTT. This encodes CASTARRTDTQYF. Looking up the rest from reference TRBV7-8 and TRBJ2-3 gives the full variable domain: GAGVSQSPRYKVAKRGQDVALRCDPISGHVSLFWYQQALGQGPEFLTYFQNEAQLDKSGLPSDRFFAERPEGSVSTLKIQRTQQEDSAVYLCASTARRTDTQYFGPGTRLTVL.